This T cell receptor (beta chain) is from a study of regulatory T cells in long-lasting Graves disease. Overall study: Antithyroid drugs had been taken by newly diagnosed Graves' patients for under 3 months.

Noted time point: newly diagnosed GD, antithyroid drugs for less than 3 months. PBMC-derived RNA was used for the TCR library. This clonotype came up many times. Libraries of TCR beta came from iRepertoire HTBI primers plus Arm-PCR of CDR3 regions. TCRdb re-called the multiplex PCR reads through MiXCR, storing one row per CDR3 protein. Altogether roughly 610,000 distinct CDR3 sequences are present, 15% to 20% being singletons, with the ten largest covering around 12%. These data were likewise used in another study, on T cells in Graves' hyperthyroidism and ophthalmopathy.

The starting material was peripheral blood mononuclear cells (PBMCs), obtained at new diagnosis, from a patient treated with antithyroid drugs. The TCR was taken from a man aged 18 to 30 with Graves disease.

The CDR3 protein is CASSPGGGGGYTF. CDR3 bases: TGTGCCAGCAGCCCCGGGGGGGGCGGTGGCTACACCTTC. V and J are TRBV12-3 or TRBV12-4 and TRBJ1-2; D perhaps matches TRBD1 (6 bases). CDR3 length: 13 residues. V was trimmed by 6 bases and J by 7 bases, leaving 15 bases between them.